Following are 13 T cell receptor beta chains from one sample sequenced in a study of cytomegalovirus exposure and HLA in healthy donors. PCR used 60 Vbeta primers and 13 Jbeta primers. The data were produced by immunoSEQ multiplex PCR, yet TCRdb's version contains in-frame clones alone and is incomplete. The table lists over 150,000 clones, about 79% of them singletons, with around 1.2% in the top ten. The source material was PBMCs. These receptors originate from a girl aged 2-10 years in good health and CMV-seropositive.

CDR3 nucleotides: TGTGCCAGCAGTTTTCTAGGGGGCGGCAATCAGCCCCAGCATTTT. The encoded protein is CASSFLGGGNQPQHF. The chain joins TRBV27 to TRBJ1-5, with TRBD1 identical over 7 bases. Germline lookup yields CDR1 MNHEY and CDR2 SMNVEV (reference sequence). This CDR3 spans 15 amino acids. Trimming took 3 bases from V and 2 from J; bases not matched to a gene: 4.

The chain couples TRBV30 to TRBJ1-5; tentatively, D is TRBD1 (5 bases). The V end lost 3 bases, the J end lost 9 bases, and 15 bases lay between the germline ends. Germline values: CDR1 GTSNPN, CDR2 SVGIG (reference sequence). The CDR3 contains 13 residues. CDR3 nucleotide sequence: TGTGCCTGGAGAATCCCAGGCCAGGGGCCCCAGCATTTT. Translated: CAWRIPGQGPQHF.

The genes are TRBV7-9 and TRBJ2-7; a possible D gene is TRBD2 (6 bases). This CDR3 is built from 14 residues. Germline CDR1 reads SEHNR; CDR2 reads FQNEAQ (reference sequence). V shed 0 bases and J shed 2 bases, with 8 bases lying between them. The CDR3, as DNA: TGTGCCAGCAGCTTAGCGGGAGGACCCTACGAGCAGTACTTC. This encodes CASSLAGGPYEQYF. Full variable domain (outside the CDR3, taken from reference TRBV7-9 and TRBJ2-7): DTGVSQNPRHKITKRGQNVTFRCDPISEHNRLYWYRQTLGQGPEFLTYFQNEAQLEKSRLLSDRFSAERPKGSFSTLEIQRTEQGDSAMYLCASSLAGGPYEQYFGPGTRLTVT.

CDR3 residues: CASSARTGIPEQYF. CDR3 nucleotides: TGTGCCAGCAGCGCCCGGACAGGGATCCCCGAGCAGTACTTC. The chain carries TRBV7-3 and TRBJ2-7; 8 nucleotides match TRBD1. The CDR3 is 14 amino acids. With V trimmed by 5 bases and J by 6 bases, 9 bases remained unmatched. Germline V gene lookup returns CDR1 SGHTA and CDR2 FQGTGA.

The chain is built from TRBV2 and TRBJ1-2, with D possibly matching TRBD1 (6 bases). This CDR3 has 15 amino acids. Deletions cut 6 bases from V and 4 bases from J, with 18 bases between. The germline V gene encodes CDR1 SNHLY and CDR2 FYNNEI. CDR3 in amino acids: CASRAGQGFFYGYTF. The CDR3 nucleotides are TGTGCCAGCAGGGCCGGGCAGGGGTTCTTCTATGGCTACACCTTC.

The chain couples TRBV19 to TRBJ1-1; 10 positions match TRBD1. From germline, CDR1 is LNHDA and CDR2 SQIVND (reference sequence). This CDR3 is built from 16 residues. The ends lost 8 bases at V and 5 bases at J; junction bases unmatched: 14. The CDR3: CASSDRGTGVHTEAFF. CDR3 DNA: TGTGCCAGTTCGGACAGGGGGACAGGTGTCCATACTGAAGCTTTCTTT.

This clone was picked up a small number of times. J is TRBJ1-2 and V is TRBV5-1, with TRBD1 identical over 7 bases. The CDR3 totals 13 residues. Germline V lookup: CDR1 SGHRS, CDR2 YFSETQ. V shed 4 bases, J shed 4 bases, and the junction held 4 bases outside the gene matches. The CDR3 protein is CASSGGTVYGYTF. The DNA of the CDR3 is TGCGCCAGCAGCGGAGGGACAGTCTATGGCTACACCTTC.

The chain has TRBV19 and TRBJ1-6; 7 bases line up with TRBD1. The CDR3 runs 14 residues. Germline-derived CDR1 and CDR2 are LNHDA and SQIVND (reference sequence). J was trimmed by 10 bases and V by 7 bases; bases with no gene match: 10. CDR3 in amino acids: CASTNRGARSPLHF. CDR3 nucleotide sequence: TGTGCCAGTACCAACAGGGGAGCGCGATCACCCCTCCACTTT. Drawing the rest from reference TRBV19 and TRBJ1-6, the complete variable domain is DGGITQSPKYLFRKEGQNVTLSCEQNLNHDAMYWYRQDPGQGLRLIYYSQIVNDFQKGDIAEGYSVSREKKESFPLTVTSAQKNPTAFYLCASTNRGARSPLHFGNGTRLTVT.

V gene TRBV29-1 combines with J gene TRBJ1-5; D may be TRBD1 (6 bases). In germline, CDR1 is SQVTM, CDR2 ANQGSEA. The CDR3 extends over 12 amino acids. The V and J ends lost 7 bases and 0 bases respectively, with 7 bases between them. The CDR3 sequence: CSAGDSNQPQHF. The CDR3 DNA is TGCAGCGCAGGGGATAGCAATCAGCCCCAGCATTTT.

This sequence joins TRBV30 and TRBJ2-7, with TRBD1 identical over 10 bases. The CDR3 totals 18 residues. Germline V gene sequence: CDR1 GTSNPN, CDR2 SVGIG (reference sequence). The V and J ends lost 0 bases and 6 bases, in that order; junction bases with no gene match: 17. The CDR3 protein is CAWSVRGTGQGLQGEQYF. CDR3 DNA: TGTGCCTGGAGTGTACGCGGTACGGGACAGGGGTTACAGGGCGAGCAGTACTTC.

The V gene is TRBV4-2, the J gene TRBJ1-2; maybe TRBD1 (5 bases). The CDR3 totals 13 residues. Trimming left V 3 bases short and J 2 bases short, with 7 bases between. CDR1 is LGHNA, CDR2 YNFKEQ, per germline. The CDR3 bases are TGTGCCAGCAGCCAGGGGGGGAACTATGGCTACACCTTC. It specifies CASSQGGNYGYTF.

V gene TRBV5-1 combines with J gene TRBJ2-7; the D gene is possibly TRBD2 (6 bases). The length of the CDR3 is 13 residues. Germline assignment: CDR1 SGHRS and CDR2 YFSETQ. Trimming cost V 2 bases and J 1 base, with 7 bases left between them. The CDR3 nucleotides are TGCGCCAGCAGCTTCCGGGAGTCCTACGAGCAGTACTTC. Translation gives CASSFRESYEQYF.

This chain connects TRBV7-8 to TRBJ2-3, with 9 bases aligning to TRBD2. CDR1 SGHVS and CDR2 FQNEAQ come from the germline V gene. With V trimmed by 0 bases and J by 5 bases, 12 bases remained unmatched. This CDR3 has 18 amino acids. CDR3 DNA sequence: TGTGCCAGCAGCTTAGCGCTGGCGGGGGGGCTGAGTTTAGATACGCAGTATTTT. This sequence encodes CASSLALAGGLSLDTQYF.